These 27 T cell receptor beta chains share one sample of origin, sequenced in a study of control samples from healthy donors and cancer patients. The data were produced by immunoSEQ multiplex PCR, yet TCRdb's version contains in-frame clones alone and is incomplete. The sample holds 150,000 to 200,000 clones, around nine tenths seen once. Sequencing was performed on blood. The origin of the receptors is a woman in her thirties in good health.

CDR3 in DNA: TGTGCCAGCTCACCACGCAGGGGCCGGGAGACCCAGTACTTC. Translated, it gives CASSPRRGRETQYF. This chain links TRBV18 with TRBJ2-5; D possibly corresponds to TRBD1 (6 bases). Germline CDR1 and CDR2: KGHSH and LQKENI. This CDR3 is 14 amino acids long. V was shortened by 1 base and J by 5 bases, with 11 bases between the two germline ends.

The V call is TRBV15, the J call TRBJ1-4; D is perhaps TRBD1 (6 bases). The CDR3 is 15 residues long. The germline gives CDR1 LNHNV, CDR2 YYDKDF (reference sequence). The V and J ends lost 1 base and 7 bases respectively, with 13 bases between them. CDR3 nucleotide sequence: TGTGCCACCAGCAGAGGACACAGGGATCGTGAAAAACTGTTTTTT. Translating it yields CATSRGHRDREKLFF.

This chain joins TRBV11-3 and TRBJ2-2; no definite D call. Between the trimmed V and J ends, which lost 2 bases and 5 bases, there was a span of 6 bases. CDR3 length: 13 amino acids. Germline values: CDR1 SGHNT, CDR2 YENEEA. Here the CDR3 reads CASSLSQTGELFF. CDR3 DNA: TGTGCCAGCAGCTTATCCCAAACCGGGGAGCTGTTTTTT.

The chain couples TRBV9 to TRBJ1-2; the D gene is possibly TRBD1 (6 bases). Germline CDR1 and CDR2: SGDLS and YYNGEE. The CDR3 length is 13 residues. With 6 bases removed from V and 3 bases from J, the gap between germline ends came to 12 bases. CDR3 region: CASTSGAYYGYTF. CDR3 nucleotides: TGTGCCAGCACCTCGGGGGCGTACTATGGCTACACCTTC.

The CDR3 sequence is CASSLAGQAYNEQFF. CDR3 bases: TGTGCCAGCAGCTTAGCGGGACAGGCCTACAATGAGCAGTTCTTC. This sequence joins TRBV11-2 and TRBJ2-1; 8 bases line up with TRBD1. Germline V lookup: CDR1 SGHAT, CDR2 FQNNGV. This CDR3 has 15 residues. J was trimmed by 2 bases and V by 1 base; bases with no gene match: 1.

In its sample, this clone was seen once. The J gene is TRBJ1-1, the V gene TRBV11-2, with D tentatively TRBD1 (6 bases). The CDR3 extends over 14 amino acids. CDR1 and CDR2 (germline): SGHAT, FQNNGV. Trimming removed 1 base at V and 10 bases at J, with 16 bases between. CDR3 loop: CASSLGGRGQGAFF. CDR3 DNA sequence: TGTGCCAGCAGCTTAGGAGGTCGGGGGCAGGGAGCTTTCTTT.

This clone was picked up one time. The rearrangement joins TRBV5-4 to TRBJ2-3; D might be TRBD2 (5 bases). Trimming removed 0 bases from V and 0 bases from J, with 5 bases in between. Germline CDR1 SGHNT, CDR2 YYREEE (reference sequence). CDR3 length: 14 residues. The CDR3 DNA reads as TGTGCCAGCAGCTTGGGAGGGAGCACAGATACGCAGTATTTT. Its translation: CASSLGGSTDTQYF.

In DNA, the CDR3 is TGTGCCTGGATAGACAGAATAATGGATACGCAGTATTTT. This sequence encodes CAWIDRIMDTQYF. The chain has TRBV30 and TRBJ2-3, with D possibly TRBD1 on 5 matching bases. V lost 4 bases and J 6 bases, leaving 14 bases between the germline ends. Germline lookup yields CDR1 GTSNPN and CDR2 SVGIG (reference sequence). This CDR3 has 13 amino acids.

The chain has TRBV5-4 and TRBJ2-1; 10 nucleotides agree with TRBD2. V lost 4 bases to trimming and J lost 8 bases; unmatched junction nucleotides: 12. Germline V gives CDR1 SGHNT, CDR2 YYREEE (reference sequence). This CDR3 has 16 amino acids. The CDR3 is CASSPGGVAGGDEQFF. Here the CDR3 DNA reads TGTGCCAGCAGCCCGGGGGGGGTAGCGGGAGGCGATGAGCAGTTCTTC.

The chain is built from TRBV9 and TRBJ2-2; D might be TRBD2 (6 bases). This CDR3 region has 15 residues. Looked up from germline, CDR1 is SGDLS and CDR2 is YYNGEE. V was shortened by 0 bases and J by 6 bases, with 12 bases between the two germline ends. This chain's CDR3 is CASSVGRERAGELFF. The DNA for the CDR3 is TGTGCCAGCAGCGTAGGACGGGAGCGGGCCGGGGAGCTGTTTTTT.

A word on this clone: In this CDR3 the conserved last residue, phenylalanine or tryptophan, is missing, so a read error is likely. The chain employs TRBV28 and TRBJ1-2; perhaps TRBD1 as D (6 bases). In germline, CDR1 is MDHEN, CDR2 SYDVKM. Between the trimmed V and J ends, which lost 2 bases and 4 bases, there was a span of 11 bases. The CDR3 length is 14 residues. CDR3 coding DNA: TGTGCCAGCAGTTTAGGAGGGGGGTCCTATGGCTACACCTCC. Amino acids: CASSLGGGSYGYTS.

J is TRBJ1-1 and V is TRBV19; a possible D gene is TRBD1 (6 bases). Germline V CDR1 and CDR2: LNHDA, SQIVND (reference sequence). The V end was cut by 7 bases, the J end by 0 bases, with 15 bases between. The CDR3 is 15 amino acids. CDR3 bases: TGTGCCAGTATCCCCCCGACAGGTGTGAACACTGAAGCTTTCTTT. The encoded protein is CASIPPTGVNTEAFF.

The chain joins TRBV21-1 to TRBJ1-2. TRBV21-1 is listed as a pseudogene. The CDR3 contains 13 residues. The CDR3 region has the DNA TGTGCCAGCAGCGGTTCCGGCAGCTATGGCTACACCTTC. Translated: CASSGSGSYGYTF.

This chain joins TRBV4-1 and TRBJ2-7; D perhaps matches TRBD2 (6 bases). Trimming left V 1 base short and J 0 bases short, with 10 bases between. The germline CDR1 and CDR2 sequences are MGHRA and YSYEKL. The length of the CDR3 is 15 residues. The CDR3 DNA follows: TGCGCCAGCAGCCAAGTTGGAGGGAGCTCCTACGAGCAGTACTTC. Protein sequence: CASSQVGGSSYEQYF.

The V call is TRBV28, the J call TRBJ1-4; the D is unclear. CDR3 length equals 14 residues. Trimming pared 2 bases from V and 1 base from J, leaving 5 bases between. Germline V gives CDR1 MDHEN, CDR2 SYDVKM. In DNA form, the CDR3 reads TGTGCCAGCAGTTTAAGTGGAACTAATGAAAAACTGTTTTTT. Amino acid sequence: CASSLSGTNEKLFF.

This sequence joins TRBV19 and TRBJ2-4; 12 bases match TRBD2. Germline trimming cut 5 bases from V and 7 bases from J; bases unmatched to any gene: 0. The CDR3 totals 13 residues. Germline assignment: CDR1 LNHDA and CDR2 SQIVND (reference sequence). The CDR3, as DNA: TGTGCCAGTAGTGGGACTAGCGGGAACATTCAGTACTTC. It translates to CASSGTSGNIQYF.

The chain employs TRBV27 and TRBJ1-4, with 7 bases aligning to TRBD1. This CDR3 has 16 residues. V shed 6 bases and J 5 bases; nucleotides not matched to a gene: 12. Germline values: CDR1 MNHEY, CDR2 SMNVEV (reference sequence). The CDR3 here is CASRLTGSGGNEKLFF. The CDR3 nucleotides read TGTGCCAGCAGACTGACAGGGAGTGGAGGAAATGAAAAACTGTTTTTT.

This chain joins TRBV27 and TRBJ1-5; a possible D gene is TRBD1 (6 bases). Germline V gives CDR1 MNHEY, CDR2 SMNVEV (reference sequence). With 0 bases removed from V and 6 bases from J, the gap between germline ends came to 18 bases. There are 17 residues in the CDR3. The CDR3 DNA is TGTGCCAGCAGTTTATCCCCTACAGGGTTAGGGGTTCAGCCCCAGCATTTT. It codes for CASSLSPTGLGVQPQHF.

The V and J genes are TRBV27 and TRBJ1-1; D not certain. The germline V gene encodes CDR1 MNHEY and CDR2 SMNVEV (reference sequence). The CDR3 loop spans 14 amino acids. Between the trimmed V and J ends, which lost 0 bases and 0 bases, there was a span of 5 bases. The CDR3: CASSLSWMNTEAFF. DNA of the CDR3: TGTGCCAGCAGTTTATCGTGGATGAACACTGAAGCTTTCTTT.

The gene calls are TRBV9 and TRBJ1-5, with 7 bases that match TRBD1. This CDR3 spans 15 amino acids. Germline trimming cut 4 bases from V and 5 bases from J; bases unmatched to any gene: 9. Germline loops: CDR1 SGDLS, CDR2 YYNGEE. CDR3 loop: CASSPSGTVYQPQHF. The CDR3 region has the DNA TGTGCCAGCAGCCCTTCCGGGACAGTGTATCAGCCCCAGCATTTT.

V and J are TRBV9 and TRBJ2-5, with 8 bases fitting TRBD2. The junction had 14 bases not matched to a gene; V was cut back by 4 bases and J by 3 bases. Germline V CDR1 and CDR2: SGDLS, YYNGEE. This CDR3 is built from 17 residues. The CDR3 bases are TGTGCCAGCAGCCCCCGAGGGGGTAGCGGGACGGAAGAGACCCAGTACTTC. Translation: CASSPRGGSGTEETQYF.

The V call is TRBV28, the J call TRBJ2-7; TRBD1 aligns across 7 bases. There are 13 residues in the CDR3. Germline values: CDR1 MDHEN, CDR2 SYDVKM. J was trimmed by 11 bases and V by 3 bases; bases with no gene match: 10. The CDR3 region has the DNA TGTGCCAGCAGTTTCAATACCAGGGGGATGGAGTACTTC. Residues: CASSFNTRGMEYF.

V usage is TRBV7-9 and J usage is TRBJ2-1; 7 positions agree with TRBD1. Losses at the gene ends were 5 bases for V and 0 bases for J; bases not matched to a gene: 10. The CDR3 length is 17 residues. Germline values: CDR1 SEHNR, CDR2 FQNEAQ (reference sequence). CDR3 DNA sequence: TGTGCCAGCAGCCGCTGGACAGGCCCTAGCTCCTACAATGAGCAGTTCTTC. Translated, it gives CASSRWTGPSSYNEQFF.

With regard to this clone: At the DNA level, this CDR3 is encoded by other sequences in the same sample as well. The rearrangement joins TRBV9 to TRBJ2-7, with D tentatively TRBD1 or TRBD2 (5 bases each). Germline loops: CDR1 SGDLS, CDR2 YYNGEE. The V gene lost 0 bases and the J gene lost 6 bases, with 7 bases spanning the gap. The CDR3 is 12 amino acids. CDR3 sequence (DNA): TGTGCCAGCAGCGTAGTTGGGGGCGAGCAGTACTTC. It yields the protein CASSVVGGEQYF.

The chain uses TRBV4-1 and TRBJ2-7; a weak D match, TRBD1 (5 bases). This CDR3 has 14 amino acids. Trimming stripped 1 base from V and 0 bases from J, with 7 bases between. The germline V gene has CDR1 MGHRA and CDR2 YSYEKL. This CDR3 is CASSQGQYSYEQYF. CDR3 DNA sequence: TGCGCCAGCAGCCAAGGACAGTACTCCTACGAGCAGTACTTC.

The CDR3 region has the DNA TGTGCCAGCAGTGCAGCCAGGGGGCCTGGAAACACCATATATTTT. Residues: CASSAARGPGNTIYF. This chain connects TRBV2 to TRBJ1-3; 8 bases fit TRBD1. Germline trimming cut 4 bases from V and 2 bases from J; bases unmatched to any gene: 4. Germline assignment: CDR1 SNHLY and CDR2 FYNNEI. The CDR3 spans 15 residues.

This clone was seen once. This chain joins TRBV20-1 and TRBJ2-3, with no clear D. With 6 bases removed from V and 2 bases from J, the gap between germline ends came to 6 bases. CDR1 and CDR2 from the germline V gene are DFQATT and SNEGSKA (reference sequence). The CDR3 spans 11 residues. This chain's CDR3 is CSAKVTDTQYF. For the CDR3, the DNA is TGCAGTGCCAAAGTCACAGATACGCAGTATTTT.